This TCR beta chain was observed in a study of cytomegalovirus exposure and HLA in healthy donors. The PCR had 60 Vbeta and 13 Jbeta primers. The protocol was immunoSEQ multiplex PCR, while the TCRdb copy is restricted to in-frame clones and leaves out a portion. The sample shows 140,000 or so clones, roughly 70% of them seen only once. Of note for this clone: What it binds is not known.

Trimming took 3 bases from V and 4 from J; bases not matched to a gene: 5. CDR3 length equals 15 residues. In germline, CDR1 is WNHNN, CDR2 SYGVQD (reference sequence). General study points: In an earlier analysis, about 87% or about 30%: the productive usage of most TCR beta V segments.

Sample: PBMCs. The chain uses TRBV10-1 and TRBJ1-2, with 10 bases fitting TRBD1. The clonotype comes from a man between 18 and 29 years old in good health and CMV-seropositive. The CDR3: CASSDSTGGGYGYTF. The CDR3 coding sequence is TGCGCCAGCAGTGACTCGACAGGGGGCGGCTATGGCTACACCTTC.